Listed below are T cell receptor beta chains from one sample, sequenced in a study of blood T cell repertoires in COVID-19. Sequencing used immunoSEQ multiplex PCR; TCRdb keeps in-frame clones, though not all of them. The sample records around 200,000 clones, approximately 80% being singletons. Sequenced input: peripheral blood. The receptors stem from a human donor in a cohort sampled during active COVID-19. The CDR3 runs from the conserved cysteine through the conserved F or W. A D gene is named only where the DNA matches it firmly. Size tells how often a clone was seen (once, few, many) or the class of an expanded clone, and some rows leave it out.

length: 18
size: -
J: TRBJ2-3
D: TRBD2
V: TRBV18
CDR3: CASSLRSGGRPEEDTQYF
DNA: TGTGCCAGCTCGCTTCGTAGCGGGGGGCGCCCTGAAGAAGATACGCAGTATTTT

length: 14
size: once
J: TRBJ2-1
D: TRBD1
V: TRBV30
CDR3: CAWSAEQGAHEQFF
DNA: TGTGCCTGGAGTGCCGAACAGGGGGCCCATGAGCAGTTCTTC

length: 14
size: once
J: TRBJ2-5
D: TRBD1
V: TRBV18
CDR3: CASSRDRDQETQYF
DNA: TGTGCCAGCTCACGGGACAGGGACCAAGAGACCCAGTACTTC

length: 15
size: -
J: TRBJ1-5
D: -
V: TRBV7-2
CDR3: CASSLGSGIGQPQHF
DNA: TGTGCCAGCAGCTTAGGTTCGGGGATTGGTCAGCCCCAGCATTTT

length: 12
size: -
J: TRBJ2-1
D: -
V: TRBV7-2
CDR3: CASSRRRYEQFF
DNA: TGTGCCAGCAGCCGCCGGCGGTATGAGCAGTTCTTC

length: 15
size: -
J: TRBJ2-6
D: -
V: TRBV5-8
CDR3: CASSAGVAGANVLTF
DNA: TGTGCCAGCAGCGCAGGGGTGGCTGGGGCCAACGTCCTGACTTTC

length: 14
size: few
J: TRBJ1-3
D: -
V: TRBV9
CDR3: CASSRTGFGNTIYF
DNA: TGTGCCAGCAGCAGAACAGGTTTCGGCAACACCATATATTTT

length: 14
size: -
J: TRBJ2-5
D: -
V: TRBV2
CDR3: CASSDGSAEETQYF
DNA: TGTGCCAGCAGTGATGGCTCCGCAGAAGAGACCCAGTACTTC

length: 14
size: few
J: TRBJ1-4
D: -
V: TRBV7-9
CDR3: CASSPGATNEKLFF
DNA: TGTGCCAGCAGCCCGGGGGCAACTAATGAAAAACTGTTTTTT

length: 14
size: -
J: TRBJ1-5
D: -
V: TRBV18
CDR3: CASSLDNSNQPQHF
DNA: TGTGCCAGCTCGCTCGACAATAGCAATCAGCCCCAGCATTTT

length: 15
size: once
J: TRBJ2-7
D: TRBD1
V: TRBV19
CDR3: CASSMGRGIAYEQYF
DNA: TGTGCCAGTAGTATGGGCAGGGGGATAGCCTACGAGCAGTACTTC

length: 12
size: once
J: TRBJ1-1
D: -
V: TRBV29-1
CDR3: CSVDRGNTEAFF
DNA: TGCAGCGTTGATAGGGGGAACACTGAAGCTTTCTTT

length: 18
size: -
J: TRBJ1-3
D: TRBD1
V: TRBV5-1
CDR3: CASSLNWGQGQGGNTIYF
DNA: TGCGCCAGCAGCTTGAATTGGGGACAGGGGCAAGGCGGAAACACCATATATTTT

length: 14
size: -
J: TRBJ1-6
D: -
V: TRBV6-5
CDR3: CASTGGWVNSPLHF
DNA: TGTGCCAGCACTGGGGGCTGGGTCAATTCACCCCTCCACTTT

length: 12
size: -
J: TRBJ2-1
D: -
V: TRBV19
CDR3: CASSISGGPRFF
DNA: TGTGCCAGTAGTATCTCGGGGGGCCCCCGGTTCTTC

length: 14
size: -
J: TRBJ1-6
D: -
V: TRBV9
CDR3: CASSSGGDLSPLHF
DNA: TGTGCCAGCAGCTCTGGGGGGGATCTTTCACCCCTCCACTTT

length: 15
size: -
J: TRBJ2-5
D: -
V: TRBV3-1/TRBV3-2
CDR3: CASSHVDSGQETQYF
DNA: TGTGCCAGCAGCCACGTAGACTCCGGCCAAGAGACCCAGTACTTC

length: 14
size: -
J: TRBJ1-6
D: -
V: TRBV5-1
CDR3: CASSLGHGNSPLHF
DNA: TGCGCCAGCAGCTTGGGACACGGAAATTCACCCCTCCACTTT

length: 15
size: -
J: TRBJ2-3
D: -
V: TRBV9
CDR3: CASSVDDSYTDTQYF
DNA: TGTGCCAGCAGCGTAGATGACAGTTACACAGATACGCAGTATTTT

length: 14
size: -
J: TRBJ1-2
D: TRBD1
V: TRBV3-1/TRBV3-2
CDR3: CASSPGQGINGYTF
DNA: TGTGCCAGCAGCCCAGGACAGGGGATCAACGGCTACACCTTC

length: 14
size: -
J: TRBJ2-5
D: TRBD2
V: TRBV2
CDR3: CASSGAGRQETQYF
DNA: TGTGCCAGCAGTGGAGCGGGGCGCCAAGAGACCCAGTACTTC

length: 15
size: -
J: TRBJ1-4
D: -
V: TRBV2
CDR3: CASRPPGRQVGKLFF
DNA: TGTGCCAGCAGGCCCCCCGGCAGACAGGTGGGGAAACTGTTTTTT